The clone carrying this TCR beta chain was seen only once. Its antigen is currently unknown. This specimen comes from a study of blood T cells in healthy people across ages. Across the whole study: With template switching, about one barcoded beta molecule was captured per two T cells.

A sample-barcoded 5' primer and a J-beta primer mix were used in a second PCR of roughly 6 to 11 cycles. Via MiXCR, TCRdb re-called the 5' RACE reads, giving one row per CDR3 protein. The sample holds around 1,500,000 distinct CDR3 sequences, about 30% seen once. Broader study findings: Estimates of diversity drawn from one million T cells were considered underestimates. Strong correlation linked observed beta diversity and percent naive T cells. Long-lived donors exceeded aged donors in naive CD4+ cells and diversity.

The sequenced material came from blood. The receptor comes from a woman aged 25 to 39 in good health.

The CDR3 protein is CSVEEGQLYNEQYF. In DNA form, the CDR3 reads TGCAGCGTTGAAGAAGGGCAGTTATACAATGAGCAGTACTTC. The chain couples TRBV29-1 to TRBJ2-7; D is unresolved. The V and J ends lost 0 bases and 7 bases respectively, with 16 bases between them. The CDR3 loop spans 14 amino acids. The V gene's germline CDR1 is SQVTM and CDR2 ANQGSEA.